The next 15 T cell receptor beta chains were all read from a single sample in a study of vaccination and CD4 T cells after COVID-19. No antigens are known for them. Treatment of the sample: roughly ten-day PBMC culture with coronavirus spike peptide pools or control peptides (ViraFEST assay). Researchers used the Oncomine TCR Beta short-read assay to sequence DNA from cultured CD4+ T cells. TCRdb re-called the PCR reads with MiXCR, one entry per CDR3 protein. The profile covers 7,000 to 8,500 distinct CDR3 sequences, with more than 50% appearing a single time and approximately 30% taken by the ten largest. The specimen was CD4+ T cells from blood, cultured in vitro. Receptors originate from a human donor who had recovered from COVID-19.

Judged by abundance, this clonotype is medium-sized. Compared with germline, one end of the junction differs, possibly owing to a read error. The genes are TRBV20-1 and TRBJ1-2; TRBD1 matches 10 bases. Germline V gene lookup returns CDR1 DFQATT and CDR2 SNEGSKA (reference sequence). This CDR3 is 13 amino acids long. Written as DNA, the CDR3 is TGCAGTGCTAGAGATACCGGGACAGGGGCCCTCTCTTTC. Encoded protein: CSARDTGTGALSF.

The chain combines TRBV7-9 with TRBJ2-7, with D unclear. There are 11 residues in the CDR3. V dropped 8 bases and J dropped 0 bases, with 5 bases sitting between them. Germline loops: CDR1 SEHNR, CDR2 FQNEAQ (reference sequence). This CDR3 is CASESSYEQYF. In nucleotides, the CDR3 is TGTGCCAGCGAAAGCTCCTACGAGCAGTACTTC. Full variable domain (rest looked up from reference TRBV7-9 and TRBJ2-7): DTGVSQNPRHKITKRGQNVTFRCDPISEHNRLYWYRQTLGQGPEFLTYFQNEAQLEKSRLLSDRFSAERPKGSFSTLEIQRTEQGDSAMYLCASESSYEQYFGPGTRLTVT.

This chain joins TRBV2 and TRBJ2-3, with a weak D call TRBD1 (7 bases). Germline V gene data show CDR1 as SNHLY and CDR2 as FYNNEI. The V end lost 11 bases, the J end lost 7 bases, and 19 bases lay between the germline ends. The CDR3 loop spans 13 amino acids. The CDR3 spells CAGGRGELNTQYF. The CDR3 coding sequence is TGTGCCGGAGGCAGGGGGGAGTTAAATACGCAGTATTTT. The variable domain in full, with the rest retrieved from reference TRBV2 and TRBJ2-3, is EPEVTQTPSHQVTQMGQEVILRCVPISNHLYFYWYRQILGQKVEFLVSFYNNEISEKSEIFDDQFSVERPDGSNFTLKIRSTKLEDSAMYFCAGGRGELNTQYFGPGTRLTVL.

The chain combines TRBV19 with TRBJ1-6; 9 positions agree with TRBD1. V dropped 9 bases and J dropped 8; count of bases not matched to a gene: 5. The CDR3 length is 13 residues. Germline values: CDR1 LNHDA, CDR2 SQIVND (reference sequence). CDR3 sequence reads: CASKGQGDSPLHF. CDR3 nucleotide sequence: TGTGCCAGCAAGGGACAGGGCGATTCACCCCTCCACTTT. Based on the CDR3 plus reference TRBV19 and TRBJ1-6, the full variable domain is DGGITQSPKYLFRKEGQNVTLSCEQNLNHDAMYWYRQDPGQGLRLIYYSQIVNDFQKGDIAEGYSVSREKKESFPLTVTSAQKNPTAFYLCASKGQGDSPLHFGNGTRLTVT.

The CDR3: CASSPSTGGGRYGYTF. The CDR3 DNA is TGTGCCAGCAGTCCGTCGACAGGGGGGGGAAGGTATGGCTACACCTTC. The J gene is TRBJ1-2, the V gene TRBV6-1; 9 bases are a match to TRBD1. V lost 5 bases, J lost 5 bases, and 12 bases stayed unmatched. This CDR3 contains 16 residues. The V gene's germline CDR1 is MNHNS and CDR2 SASEGT.

A few counts support this clonotype. The chain is built from TRBV11-1 and TRBJ2-3; D call uncertain. Germline V lookup: CDR1 SGHAT, CDR2 FQDESV (reference sequence). V was trimmed by 0 bases and J by 7 bases, leaving 5 bases between them. The CDR3 totals 12 residues. CDR3 amino acids: CASSLAINTQYF. The CDR3 region has the DNA TGTGCCAGCAGCTTAGCGATAAATACGCAGTATTTT.

The CDR3 loop reads CASSQGKRFSEQFF. In DNA form, the CDR3 reads TGTGCCAGCAGCCAAGGAAAGCGGTTCTCCGAGCAGTTCTTC. The rearrangement uses TRBV14 and TRBJ2-1, with D perhaps TRBD2 (5 bases). Germline V gives CDR1 SGHDN, CDR2 FVKESK. With 1 base removed from V and 10 bases from J, the gap between germline ends came to 14 bases. This CDR3 comprises 14 residues.

J is TRBJ2-7 and V is TRBV20-1; D perhaps matches TRBD2 (5 bases). The CDR3 has 13 amino acids. Germline V lookup: CDR1 DFQATT, CDR2 SNEGSKA (reference sequence). V was trimmed by 5 bases and J by 4 bases, leaving 15 bases between them. Here the CDR3 DNA reads TGCAGTGCTGTCTCAAGAGGGAAATACGAGCAGTACTTC. The encoded protein is CSAVSRGKYEQYF.

The V call is TRBV7-3, the J call TRBJ2-5; D is possibly TRBD1 (7 bases). This CDR3 spans 18 amino acids. Trimming stripped 5 bases from V and 5 bases from J, with 27 bases between. CDR1 is SGHTA and CDR2 is FQGTGA in the germline V gene. CDR3 DNA sequence: TGTGCCAGCAGCCCTCGCCTGATAGGACAGGAGGGCCACGAGACCCAGTACTTC. Its protein is CASSPRLIGQEGHETQYF.

This clonotype was recorded a few times. The rearrangement uses TRBV6-2 or TRBV6-3 and TRBJ1-5; D ambiguous. CDR1 and CDR2 from the germline V gene are MNHEY and SVGEGT. CDR3 length: 11 residues. Between the trimmed V and J ends, which lost 8 bases and 9 bases, there was a span of 11 bases. The CDR3 region is CASASPWPQHF. For the CDR3, the DNA is TGTGCCAGCGCGTCCCCGTGGCCCCAGCATTTT.

This sequence joins TRBV20-1 and TRBJ1-6, with 7 bases aligning to TRBD1. The J segment lost 9 bases and the V segment lost 2 bases, leaving 4 bases of the junction unmatched. Germline CDR1 is DFQATT and CDR2 is SNEGSKA (reference sequence). The length of the CDR3 is 13 residues. The CDR3: CSARRDSPSPLHF. In DNA, the CDR3 is TGCAGTGCTAGACGGGACAGTCCTTCACCCCTCCACTTT.

V usage is TRBV11-3 and J usage is TRBJ2-7; D gene ambiguous. This CDR3 has 14 amino acids. V lost 1 base and J 6 bases, leaving 13 bases between the germline ends. Per the germline V gene, CDR1 is SGHNT and CDR2 is YENEEA. DNA of the CDR3: TGTGCCAGCAGCTTAGGAGTCATGGCCGGCGAGCAGTACTTC. It is translated as CASSLGVMAGEQYF.

This clonotype was counted between two and nine times. The CDR3 DNA reads TGCAGTGCGGCCGACAGGGTGGCCTCCTACGAGCAGTACTTC. Translated: CSAADRVASYEQYF. The rearrangement joins TRBV20-1 to TRBJ2-7; 7 bases match TRBD1. V trimming: 6 bases; J trimming: 0 bases; junction bases outside the gene matches: 8. Germline lookup yields CDR1 DFQATT and CDR2 SNEGSKA (reference sequence). CDR3 length: 14 residues.

The chain couples TRBV2 to TRBJ1-1; TRBD1 aligns across 8 bases. CDR3 length equals 13 residues. V was clipped by 9 bases and J by 7 bases; unmatched bases: 10. Germline V gene data show CDR1 as SNHLY and CDR2 as FYNNEI. The CDR3 here is CARSRGLGVEAFF. CDR3 bases: TGTGCCAGATCCAGGGGGCTGGGAGTTGAAGCTTTCTTT.

This clonotype was picked up a small number of times. J is TRBJ1-2 and V is TRBV20-1, with D hard to call. The CDR3 totals 12 residues. V lost 3 bases and J lost 8, with 13 bases in between. Germline-derived CDR1 and CDR2 are DFQATT and SNEGSKA (reference sequence). The CDR3 DNA reads TGCAGTGCTAGTAGTCCCCCTTGGGGCTACACCTTC. Translated, it gives CSASSPPWGYTF.